A single sample gave rise to the 26 T cell receptor beta chains below, sequenced in a study of blood T cell repertoires in COVID-19. Profiled with immunoSEQ multiplex PCR; TCRdb holds only in-frame clones, not every one. The table has about 64,000 clones, 80% to 90% seen once. Sequenced sample: peripheral blood. The source of these receptors is a man in his forties with acute or convalescent COVID-19.

The CDR3 sequence: CASSQETGQGFAMNTEAFF. CDR3 sequence (DNA): TGCGCCAGCAGCCAAGAAACGGGACAGGGATTTGCAATGAACACTGAAGCTTTCTTT. J is TRBJ1-1 and V is TRBV4-1; 9 nucleotides align to TRBD1. Germline V gene data show CDR1 as MGHRA and CDR2 as YSYEKL. This CDR3 region has 19 residues. V gave up 0 bases and J gave up 0 bases; unmatched junction bases: 11.

V gene TRBV5-1 combines with J gene TRBJ2-7, with TRBD2 matching 7 bases. From germline, CDR1 is SGHRS and CDR2 YFSETQ. V was clipped by 3 bases and J by 5 bases; unmatched bases: 11. The CDR3 is 15 amino acids. CDR3 protein: CASSSLAGESDEQYF. The CDR3 region has the DNA TGCGCCAGCAGCTCCCTTGCGGGGGAATCGGACGAGCAGTACTTC.

This sequence joins TRBV30 and TRBJ2-3; a weak D match, TRBD1 (6 bases). The CDR3 length is 15 residues. Per the germline V gene, CDR1 is GTSNPN and CDR2 is SVGIG (reference sequence). With 4 bases removed from V and 0 bases from J, the gap between germline ends came to 14 bases. CDR3 DNA sequence: TGTGCCTGGACTCAGGGGATCGCTAGCACAGATACGCAGTATTTT. Translation: CAWTQGIASTDTQYF.

The genes are TRBV18 and TRBJ1-2; the D is unclear. Between the trimmed V and J ends, which lost 6 bases and 0 bases, there was a span of 14 bases. CDR3 length: 15 amino acids. Germline CDR1 and CDR2: KGHSH and LQKENI. The CDR3 reads CASSDSTSPNYGYTF. CDR3 coding DNA: TGTGCCAGCTCCGACTCCACGAGCCCTAACTATGGCTACACCTTC.

The rearrangement joins TRBV6-6 to TRBJ1-2; 11 bases map to TRBD1. The length of the CDR3 is 14 residues. Germline loops: CDR1 MNHNY, CDR2 SVGAGI (reference sequence). The junction had 12 bases not matched to a gene; V was cut back by 6 bases and J by 12 bases. The CDR3 region is CASSRGQGARGNTF. CDR3 DNA: TGTGCCAGCAGCCGTGGACAGGGGGCCCGGGGAAACACCTTC.

V usage is TRBV6-5 and J usage is TRBJ2-7; 11 positions match TRBD1. CDR1 MNHEY and CDR2 SVGAGI come from the germline V gene. The CDR3 is 14 amino acids. Germline trimming cut 6 bases from V and 3 bases from J; bases unmatched to any gene: 4. The CDR3, as DNA: TGTGCCAGCAGATCCGGGACAGGGGGCTACGAGCAGTACTTC. Translated, it gives CASRSGTGGYEQYF.

The chain joins TRBV30 to TRBJ2-2; D call uncertain. The V gene's germline CDR1 is GTSNPN and CDR2 SVGIG (reference sequence). The CDR3 is 11 amino acids. Trimming stripped 2 bases from V and 6 bases from J, with 4 bases between. The CDR3 protein is CAWSIAGELFF. Here the CDR3 DNA reads TGTGCCTGGAGTATAGCCGGGGAGCTGTTTTTT. Filled out from reference TRBV30 and TRBJ2-2, the complete variable domain reads SQTIHQWPATLVQPVGSPLSLECTVEGTSNPNLYWYRQAAGRGLQLLFYSVGIGQISSEVPQNLSASRPQDRQFILSSKKLLLSDSGFYLCAWSIAGELFFGEGSRLTVL.

The rearrangement uses TRBV9 and TRBJ2-7, with D perhaps matching TRBD2 (5 bases). From germline, CDR1 is SGDLS and CDR2 YYNGEE. CDR3 size: 13 residues. Between the trimmed V and J ends, which lost 1 base and 7 bases, there was a span of 12 bases. The CDR3 sequence: CASSVIGTGEQYF. The CDR3 region has the DNA TGTGCCAGCAGCGTAATTGGTACGGGGGAGCAGTACTTC.

CDR3 bases: TGTGCCAGCAGCAGGGACAGGAAAGCAGATACGCAGTATTTT. Translating it yields CASSRDRKADTQYF. The rearrangement links TRBV6-5 to TRBJ2-3; the match to TRBD1 covers 8 bases. CDR3 length equals 14 residues. The V gene end was trimmed by 6 bases and the J gene end by 4 bases; junction bases not matched to a gene: 6. In germline, CDR1 is MNHEY, CDR2 SVGAGI.

J is TRBJ1-5 and V is TRBV20-1, with a weak D call TRBD1 (5 bases). This CDR3 spans 13 amino acids. The germline V gene encodes CDR1 DFQATT and CDR2 SNEGSKA (reference sequence). Between the trimmed V and J ends, which lost 3 bases and 5 bases, there was a span of 11 bases. The DNA for the CDR3 is TGCAGTGCTAGTGTGGGGCTTGATCAGCCCCAGCATTTT. Amino acid sequence: CSASVGLDQPQHF.

This chain links TRBV30 with TRBJ1-6; a weak D match, TRBD1 (6 bases). V lost 1 base, J lost 4 bases, and 11 bases lay in between. Per germline, CDR1 GTSNPN and CDR2 SVGIG (reference sequence). CDR3 length equals 15 residues. CDR3 in DNA: TGTGCCTGGAGTGACTCACAGGGATATAATTCACCCCTCCACTTT. It codes for CAWSDSQGYNSPLHF.

The chain joins TRBV25-1 to TRBJ1-1; 10 bases match TRBD1. V shed 6 bases, J shed 0 bases, and the junction held 1 base outside the gene matches. In germline, CDR1 is MGHDK, CDR2 SYGVNS. This CDR3 has 14 residues. In DNA, the CDR3 is TGTGCCAGCAGCGGGACAGGGGTGAACACTGAAGCTTTCTTT. As protein: CASSGTGVNTEAFF.

This CDR3 is CATSDRGNTIYF. CDR3 in DNA: TGTGCCACCAGTGATCGGGGAAACACCATATATTTT. The V gene is TRBV24-1, the J gene TRBJ1-3; no reliable D call. Germline V CDR1 and CDR2: KGHDR, SFDVKD. With 3 bases removed from V and 4 bases from J, the gap between germline ends came to 3 bases. This CDR3 contains 12 residues.

The V and J genes are TRBV27 and TRBJ2-3; TRBD1 aligns across 7 bases. The germline V gene has CDR1 MNHEY and CDR2 SMNVEV (reference sequence). The CDR3 covers 18 residues. J was trimmed by 3 bases and V by 3 bases; bases with no gene match: 15. CDR3: CASSFLLTGVARTDTQYF. CDR3 DNA: TGTGCCAGCAGTTTCCTACTTACAGGGGTCGCGAGAACAGATACGCAGTATTTT.

The gene calls are TRBV5-1 and TRBJ1-2, with 8 bases fitting TRBD1. CDR1 and CDR2 from the germline V gene are SGHRS and YFSETQ. The ends lost 4 bases at V and 6 bases at J; junction bases unmatched: 8. The CDR3 runs to 14 residues. CDR3 nucleotide sequence: TGCGCCAGCAGCCCCCTCAGGGGGCGTGATGGCTACACCTTC. As protein: CASSPLRGRDGYTF.

The chain couples TRBV11-2 to TRBJ2-7; no firm D call. The CDR3 runs 12 residues. V was trimmed by 4 bases and J by 8 bases, leaving 12 bases between them. From germline, CDR1 is SGHAT and CDR2 FQNNGV. CDR3 in amino acids: CASSSSVPQQYF. The CDR3 region has the DNA TGTGCCAGCAGCTCTTCAGTACCTCAGCAGTACTTC.

This clone is a singleton in its sample. The genes are TRBV29-1 and TRBJ2-5, with D tentatively TRBD2 (5 bases). Per the germline V gene, CDR1 is SQVTM and CDR2 is ANQGSEA. The CDR3 consists of 13 residues. V lost 6 bases and J lost 5, with 16 bases in between. The CDR3 DNA is TGCAGCGTCGAACTAGGAGCGTTGGAGACCCAGTACTTC. Amino acids: CSVELGALETQYF.

This clone has only one observation. The rearrangement links TRBV11-2 to TRBJ1-2; D might be TRBD1 (5 bases). CDR1 is SGHAT and CDR2 is FQNNGV in the germline V gene. Trimming pared 7 bases from V and 4 bases from J, leaving 13 bases between. The CDR3 spans 13 residues. CDR3 sequence reads: CASTWGQGYGYTF. Here the CDR3 DNA reads TGTGCCAGCACTTGGGGCCAGGGCTATGGCTACACCTTC.

V usage is TRBV4-1 and J usage is TRBJ1-6; 8 positions agree with TRBD1. Germline values: CDR1 MGHRA, CDR2 YSYEKL. J gave up 10 bases and V 6 bases, and 11 bases lay outside the gene matches. The CDR3 is made up of 15 amino acids. CDR3 amino acids: CASRPPDRVNSPLHF. CDR3 sequence (DNA): TGCGCCAGCAGACCCCCGGACAGGGTCAACTCACCCCTCCACTTT.

The gene calls are TRBV30 and TRBJ2-7; TRBD1 might be the D (5 bases). There are 11 residues in the CDR3. With 8 bases removed from V and 4 bases from J, the gap between germline ends came to 12 bases. The germline CDR1 and CDR2 sequences are GTSNPN and SVGIG (reference sequence). CDR3 in amino acids: CARQTTYEQYF. The CDR3, as DNA: TGTGCCCGACAGACAACTTACGAGCAGTACTTC. The variable domain in full, completed from reference TRBV30 and TRBJ2-7, reads SQTIHQWPATLVQPVGSPLSLECTVEGTSNPNLYWYRQAAGRGLQLLFYSVGIGQISSEVPQNLSASRPQDRQFILSSKKLLLSDSGFYLCARQTTYEQYFGPGTRLTVT.

In nucleotides, the CDR3 is TGTGCCAGTAGTACCCCAGGGGGCCCTACTAGTCTGTTTTTT. This sequence encodes CASSTPGGPTSLFF. The chain joins TRBV19 to TRBJ1-4, with 8 bases that match TRBD1. The trim removed 4 bases at V and 14 bases at J, leaving 12 bases unmatched. The CDR3 consists of 14 residues. Germline CDR1 reads LNHDA; CDR2 reads SQIVND (reference sequence).

The rearrangement joins TRBV28 to TRBJ1-5; tentative D call: TRBD1 (5 bases). Germline loops: CDR1 MDHEN, CDR2 SYDVKM. The length of the CDR3 is 14 residues. Deletions cut 2 bases from V and 4 bases from J, with 9 bases between. CDR3 residues: CASSLPRQNQPQHF. The CDR3 bases are TGTGCCAGCAGTTTACCCCGACAGAATCAGCCCCAGCATTTT.

The rearrangement uses TRBV29-1 and TRBJ2-7, with unresolved D. CDR1 is SQVTM and CDR2 is ANQGSEA in the germline V gene. The V end was cut by 1 base, the J end by 3 bases, with 13 bases between. The CDR3 loop spans 14 amino acids. CDR3 in amino acids: CSVEGPPSNYEQYF. The CDR3 DNA reads TGCAGCGTTGAAGGCCCCCCCTCTAACTACGAGCAGTACTTC.

This chain links TRBV11-3 with TRBJ2-3, with TRBD1 matching over 7 bases. After removal of 3 bases from V and 9 bases from J, the junction contained 12 bases not matched to a gene. This CDR3 contains 15 residues. Germline V lookup: CDR1 SGHNT, CDR2 YENEEA. CDR3 region: CASSFRAGGFETQYF. DNA of the CDR3: TGTGCCAGCAGCTTCCGGGCAGGGGGATTTGAAACGCAGTATTTT.

The J gene is TRBJ1-3, the V gene TRBV25-1; tentative D call: TRBD1 (6 bases). Germline-derived CDR1 and CDR2 are MGHDK and SYGVNS. Trimming stripped 2 bases from V and 1 base from J, with 12 bases between. The CDR3 loop spans 16 amino acids. The CDR3 protein is CASSEPYRASGNTIYF. CDR3 in DNA: TGTGCCAGCAGTGAACCGTACAGGGCTTCTGGAAACACCATATATTTT.

The chain recombines TRBV29-1 with TRBJ1-2, with 9 positions matching TRBD1. The V and J ends lost 3 bases and 0 bases, in that order; junction bases with no gene match: 2. CDR1 and CDR2 (germline): SQVTM, ANQGSEA. The CDR3 totals 14 residues. The CDR3 here is CSVDRDRANYGYTF. The CDR3 bases are TGCAGCGTTGATAGGGACAGGGCTAACTATGGCTACACCTTC.